The 18 T cell receptor beta chains below all came from one sample that was sequenced in a study of early T cells in non-severe SARS-CoV-2 infection (dated by TCRdb to about 2021). To prepare the library, 5' RACE was applied. Sequencing instrument: NextSeq 500. TCRdb took the public reads, trimmed them with fastp at Q25, ran MiXCR for clone calling and kept in-frame beta chains. Identical CDR3 protein sequences are pooled into one entry, listed with their most common genes and DNA. Present in this sample are approximately 64,000 distinct CDR3 sequences, more than 15% of which were seen just once. Together, the top ten hold about 8.2% of the sample. The sample in question was whole blood, obtained at baseline. These receptors originate from an adult who was a healthcare worker with PCR-confirmed SARS-CoV-2 infection or an uninfected control (not recorded which).

This clonotype appeared a few times. The J gene is TRBJ1-5, the V gene TRBV7-8; 7 bases align to TRBD1. The CDR3 consists of 14 residues. Germline-derived CDR1 and CDR2 are SGHVS and FQNEAQ. V lost 6 bases to trimming and J lost 0 bases; unmatched junction nucleotides: 2. CDR3 sequence (DNA): TGTGCCAGCAGTTGGACAGGTAGCAATCAGCCCCAGCATTTT. Translation gives CASSWTGSNQPQHF.

This clonotype was detected a few times. The chain has TRBV5-5 and TRBJ2-2; the D gene is possibly TRBD2 (5 bases). V dropped 0 bases and J dropped 4 bases, with 13 bases sitting between them. Germline lookup yields CDR1 SGHKS and CDR2 YYEKEE (reference sequence). The CDR3 has 16 amino acids. The CDR3 nucleotides are TGTGCCAGCAGCTTGGTGTCTAGCTCTAGCACCGGGGAGCTGTTTTTT. Translating gives CASSLVSSSSTGELFF. The variable domain in full, completed from reference TRBV5-5 and TRBJ2-2, reads DAGVTQSPTHLIKTRGQQVTLRCSPISGHKSVSWYQQVLGQGPQFIFQYYEKEERGRGNFPDRFSARQFPNYSSELNVNALLLGDSALYLCASSLVSSSSTGELFFGEGSRLTVL.

This chain connects TRBV9 to TRBJ2-2; TRBD2 might be the D (5 bases). Trimming took 0 bases from V and 2 from J, leaving 11 bases between them. The CDR3 has 16 amino acids. The germline gives CDR1 SGDLS, CDR2 YYNGEE. DNA for the CDR3: TGTGCCAGCAGCGTAGATGGACGGGGAAACACCGGGGAGCTGTTTTTT. It yields the protein CASSVDGRGNTGELFF.

The J gene is TRBJ1-1, the V gene TRBV29-1; D is unclear. CDR3 length: 11 residues. CDR1 and CDR2 (germline): SQVTM, ANQGSEA. V was cut by 4 bases and J by 0 bases, with 3 bases left in between. The chain's CDR3 is CSVGLNTEAFF. The DNA of the CDR3 is TGCAGCGTTGGTCTGAACACTGAAGCTTTCTTT.

The J gene is TRBJ2-3, the V gene TRBV4-1, with 9 bases identical to TRBD2. Per the germline V gene, CDR1 is MGHRA and CDR2 is YSYEKL. This CDR3 is built from 15 residues. With 1 base clipped from V and 8 bases from J, the junction kept 7 bases outside the gene matches. The CDR3 region has the DNA TGCGCCAGCAGCCAAGGGAATAGCGGGAGTGTTACGCAGTATTTT. It codes for CASSQGNSGSVTQYF.

This clonotype was counted a few times. This rearrangement joins TRBV7-8 to TRBJ2-5; D unresolved. This CDR3 has 13 amino acids. Per germline, CDR1 SGHVS and CDR2 FQNEAQ. Trimming cost V 1 base and J 6 bases, with 9 bases left between them. The CDR3 sequence is CASSLGQSKTQYF. In DNA, the CDR3 is TGTGCCAGCAGCTTAGGGCAGTCCAAGACCCAGTACTTC.

This clonotype is termed medium-sized. The CDR3 coding sequence is TGTGCCATCTCTGCGGGAAATGAGCAGTTCTTC. It is translated as CAISAGNEQFF. V gene TRBV10-3 combines with J gene TRBJ2-1, with D perhaps matching TRBD2 (6 bases). V was trimmed by 8 bases and J by 7 bases, leaving 9 bases between them. The CDR3 spans 11 residues. The germline V gene has CDR1 ENHRY and CDR2 SYGVKD.

The chain is built from TRBV7-2 and TRBJ2-1, with 7 bases fitting TRBD1. The CDR3 has 13 amino acids. Germline V gene sequence: CDR1 SGHTA, CDR2 FQGNSA. V gave up 5 bases and J gave up 8 bases; unmatched junction bases: 6. This chain's CDR3 is CASSPDRDDEQFF. Written as DNA, the CDR3 is TGTGCCAGCAGCCCCGACAGGGACGATGAGCAGTTCTTC.

This clonotype appeared many times. The rearrangement links TRBV11-2 to TRBJ2-7; D is perhaps TRBD1 (5 bases). Trimming removed 2 bases from V and 9 bases from J, with 17 bases in between. The CDR3 runs 14 residues. Germline V gives CDR1 SGHAT, CDR2 FQNNGV. The CDR3 DNA is TGTGCCAGCAGCTTAATGGATATGACAGCAACGCAGTACTTC. This sequence encodes CASSLMDMTATQYF. The variable domain in full, with the rest retrieved from reference TRBV11-2 and TRBJ2-7, is EAGVAQSPRYKIIEKRQSVAFWCNPISGHATLYWYQQILGQGPKLLIQFQNNGVVDDSQLPKDRFSAERLKGVDSTLKIQPAKLEDSAVYLCASSLMDMTATQYFGPGTRLTVT.

The J gene is TRBJ2-3, the V gene TRBV5-4; 7 bases are shared with TRBD1. The J segment lost 5 bases and the V segment lost 6 bases, leaving 9 bases of the junction unmatched. Germline V CDR1 and CDR2: SGHNT, YYREEE (reference sequence). CDR3 length: 14 amino acids. The CDR3 bases are TGTGCCAGCATCGAGGGGGCGCGCGGAGATACGCAGTATTTT. It yields the protein CASIEGARGDTQYF.

CDR3 DNA: TGTGCCAGCCGAGCGGGAGCCCGTACAGATACGCAGTATTTT. Its protein product is CASRAGARTDTQYF. The chain has TRBV6-1 and TRBJ2-3; TRBD2 agrees at 8 bases. The CDR3 extends over 14 amino acids. V was clipped by 8 bases and J by 3 bases; unmatched bases: 7. Germline V lookup: CDR1 MNHNS, CDR2 SASEGT.

The chain joins TRBV18 to TRBJ1-4; 9 positions match TRBD1. The germline CDR1 and CDR2 sequences are KGHSH and LQKENI. Trimming cost V 3 bases and J 6 bases; bases outside gene matches: 11. CDR3 length equals 17 residues. The CDR3 nucleotides are TGTGCCAGCTCACCCCAAACCCAACAGGGGGCTCATGAAAAACTGTTTTTT. It is translated as CASSPQTQQGAHEKLFF. Combining the CDR3 with reference TRBV18 and TRBJ1-4 gives the whole variable domain NAGVMQNPRHLVRRRGQEARLRCSPMKGHSHVYWYRQLPEEGLKFMVYLQKENIIDESGMPKERFSAEFPKEGPSILRIQQVVRGDSAAYFCASSPQTQQGAHEKLFFGSGTQLSVL.

This clonotype was found a few times. CDR3 in amino acids: CSARAGTSGTLPYNEQFF. CDR3 sequence (DNA): TGCAGTGCTAGAGCCGGGACTAGCGGGACCCTACCCTACAATGAGCAGTTCTTC. This chain uses TRBV20-1 with TRBJ2-1; the match to TRBD2 covers 13 bases. The CDR3 is made up of 18 amino acids. Trimming took 1 base from V and 2 from J; bases not matched to a gene: 8. Germline V gene data show CDR1 as DFQATT and CDR2 as SNEGSKA (reference sequence).

The J gene is TRBJ2-1, the V gene TRBV20-1; D gene uncertain. In germline, CDR1 is DFQATT, CDR2 SNEGSKA (reference sequence). The CDR3 has 13 residues. V lost 4 bases, J lost 4 bases, and 11 bases lay in between. The CDR3 DNA reads as TGCAGTGCTAACCGGTATGATTACAATGAGCAGTTCTTC. The encoded protein is CSANRYDYNEQFF.

This clonotype was recorded once. The chain employs TRBV2 and TRBJ2-3; possibly TRBD2 for D (7 bases). Germline CDR1 and CDR2: SNHLY and FYNNEI. V lost 7 bases and J lost 3, with 17 bases in between. The CDR3 contains 15 residues. The CDR3 here is CASTWDMGGTDTQYF. Written as DNA, the CDR3 is TGTGCCAGCACCTGGGACATGGGGGGGACAGATACGCAGTATTTT.

This clonotype was observed a few times. V is TRBV6-6 and J is TRBJ2-5; 9 nucleotides agree with TRBD2. V lost 5 bases, J lost 2 bases, and 9 bases stayed unmatched. This CDR3 has 16 residues. Germline loops: CDR1 MNHNY, CDR2 SVGAGI (reference sequence). CDR3: CASSPTPAGGQETQYF. The CDR3 DNA follows: TGTGCCAGCAGTCCGACCCCGGCGGGAGGGCAAGAGACCCAGTACTTC.

This clonotype was counted a few times. J is TRBJ2-3 and V is TRBV30; the match to TRBD2 covers 11 bases. Per germline, CDR1 GTSNPN and CDR2 SVGIG (reference sequence). The CDR3 is made up of 17 amino acids. Unmatched junction bases numbered 10, after V lost 2 bases and J lost 3 bases. The CDR3 is CAWSHNPGLAVTDTQYF. The CDR3 region has the DNA TGTGCCTGGAGTCACAACCCGGGACTAGCGGTGACAGATACGCAGTATTTT.

The chain employs TRBV28 and TRBJ1-2; 7 bases map to TRBD1. Losses at the gene ends were 1 base for V and 7 bases for J; bases not matched to a gene: 6. The germline V gene encodes CDR1 MDHEN and CDR2 SYDVKM. The CDR3 loop spans 14 amino acids. The CDR3 DNA is TGTGCCAGCAGTTTATCCCGACAGGGTTCTGGCTACACCTTC. Protein sequence: CASSLSRQGSGYTF.